The 21 T cell receptor beta chains presented below share a single source sample, sequenced in a study of Graves' ophthalmopathy and Graves' hyperthyroidism. Amplifying from RNA transcripts, the study obtained TCR beta CDR3 regions. HTBI primers were employed in first-round RT-PCR, then a second-round multiplex PCR followed. One entry per CDR3 protein results from TCRdb running MiXCR on the multiplex PCR reads. The table shows 500,000 to 700,000 distinct CDR3 sequences, with 35% to 40% occurring only once. Source material: peripheral blood or thyroid tissue (not recorded which). The receptors originated from an adult man with Graves' hyperthyroidism.

This rearrangement joins TRBV9 to TRBJ2-1; D could derive from TRBD1 or TRBD2 (5 bases each). This CDR3 has 14 residues. Trimming removed 4 bases at V and 5 bases at J, with 13 bases between. In germline, CDR1 is SGDLS, CDR2 YYNGEE. In DNA form, the CDR3 reads TGTGCCAGCAGCCCCGGGGCAGTTAACAATGAGCAGTTCTTC. Its protein is CASSPGAVNNEQFF.

This clonotype was recorded many times. The chain uses TRBV7-9 and TRBJ2-5; D remains unclear. Between the trimmed V and J ends, which lost 5 bases and 1 base, there was a span of 11 bases. CDR3 length: 14 residues. Germline lookup yields CDR1 SEHNR and CDR2 FQNEAQ (reference sequence). CDR3 sequence (DNA): TGTGCCAGCAGCCGAGGACGGATCCAAGAGACCCAGTACTTC. Its protein product is CASSRGRIQETQYF.

This clonotype appeared once. The gene calls are TRBV20-1 and TRBJ2-7, with 12 bases matching TRBD2. Germline V CDR1 and CDR2: DFQATT, SNEGSKA (reference sequence). CDR3 length: 12 amino acids. CDR3 sequence: CRTSGRPYEQYF. The CDR3, as DNA: TGCAGAACTAGCGGGAGGCCCTACGAGCAGTACTTC.

This chain joins TRBV6-5 and TRBJ1-1; 9 bases line up with TRBD1. From germline, CDR1 is MNHEY and CDR2 SVGAGI. V shed 6 bases, J shed 8 bases, and the junction held 10 bases outside the gene matches. The CDR3 length is 14 residues. CDR3 sequence: CASRLGLDRGEAFF. The CDR3 nucleotides read TGTGCCAGCAGACTAGGCTTAGACAGGGGGGAAGCTTTCTTT.

This clonotype occurred many times. This chain joins TRBV29-1 and TRBJ2-7; 9 nucleotides align to TRBD1. This CDR3 is built from 17 residues. Germline values: CDR1 SQVTM, CDR2 ANQGSEA. V gave up 2 bases and J gave up 0 bases; unmatched junction bases: 11. The CDR3 nucleotides read TGCAGCGTTGAACCCTCAAAACGGACAGGGGTCTCCTACGAGCAGTACTTC. Its translation: CSVEPSKRTGVSYEQYF.

V is TRBV28 and J is TRBJ1-1; 7 bases align to TRBD1. This CDR3 is built from 14 residues. The V gene's germline CDR1 is MDHEN and CDR2 SYDVKM. Trimming at V came to 6 bases and at J to 6 bases, leaving 10 bases not matched to a gene. CDR3 sequence reads: CASRPTGVVAEAFF. The CDR3 DNA follows: TGTGCCAGCAGACCAACAGGGGTTGTCGCTGAAGCTTTCTTT.

Of note for this clonotype: The junction departs from germline at one end; a sequencing error may be responsible. This chain uses TRBV5-4 with TRBJ2-7, with TRBD1 matching 10 bases. This CDR3 spans 17 amino acids. Looked up from germline, CDR1 is SGHNT and CDR2 is YYREEE (reference sequence). CDR3: CASSLVAGTGVTYKQYF. CDR3 bases: TGTGCCAGCAGCTTGGTAGCCGGGACAGGGGTGACCTACAAGCAGTACTTC. Full variable domain (remainder filled in from reference TRBV5-4 and TRBJ2-7): ETGVTQSPTHLIKTRGQQVTLRCSSQSGHNTVSWYQQALGQGPQFIFQYYREEENGRGNFPPRFSGLQFPNYSSELNVNALELDDSALYLCASSLVAGTGVTYKQYFGPGTRLTVT.

This clonotype occurred many times. At one boundary the junction diverges from the germline segment, which might be a read error. The chain links TRBV5-1 to TRBJ2-7, with D unresolved. CDR1 is SGHRS and CDR2 is YFSETQ in the germline V gene. CDR3 length: 14 residues. CDR3 sequence (DNA): TGCGCCAGCACCTTGGAGACCCCGGCGGACGAGCAGTACTTC. Its translation is CASTLETPADEQYF.

A single count supports this clonotype. J is TRBJ2-6 and V is TRBV24-1, with 9 bases fitting TRBD2. CDR3 length: 16 residues. V shed 7 bases, J shed 0 bases, and the junction held 3 bases outside the gene matches. CDR1 and CDR2 (germline): KGHDR, SFDVKD. The CDR3 bases are TGTGCCACCAGATCTAGCGGGGACTCTGGGGCCAACGTCCTGACTTTC. Residues: CATRSSGDSGANVLTF.

The J gene is TRBJ2-3, the V gene TRBV20-1; possibly TRBD1 or TRBD2 for D (6 bases each). The CDR3 runs 16 residues. Deletions cut 0 bases from V and 2 bases from J, with 15 bases between. Germline V lookup: CDR1 DFQATT, CDR2 SNEGSKA (reference sequence). CDR3 nucleotides: TGCAGTGCTAGAGATTCCCGGGGGCCTCACACAGATACGCAGTATTTT. It yields the protein CSARDSRGPHTDTQYF.

V gene TRBV5-1 combines with J gene TRBJ1-1; TRBD1 agrees at 11 bases. The CDR3 spans 16 residues. J was trimmed by 4 bases and V by 0 bases; bases with no gene match: 5. CDR1 is SGHRS and CDR2 is YFSETQ in the germline V gene. CDR3 sequence (DNA): TGCGCCAGCAGCTTGGCGGGACAGGGGGTCGGCACTGAAGCTTTCTTT. Translated, it gives CASSLAGQGVGTEAFF.

As concerns this clonotype: A single base separates this from a much larger clone, so it may be a read error. The V and J genes are TRBV6-6 and TRBJ1-1; maybe TRBD1 (6 bases). The CDR3 is 16 amino acids. Germline assignment: CDR1 MNHNY and CDR2 SVGAGI (reference sequence). The CDR3 nucleotides read TGTGCCGGCAGTGGGTTCAGGGGACTCCTGAACACTGAAGCTTTCTTT. Amino acid sequence: CAGSGFRGLLNTEAFF.

The rearrangement uses TRBV7-9 and TRBJ2-5; 12 bases line up with TRBD2. The CDR3 is 16 amino acids. Germline V gives CDR1 SEHNR, CDR2 FQNEAQ (reference sequence). Germline trimming cut 5 bases from V and 5 bases from J; bases unmatched to any gene: 9. The CDR3 region has the DNA TGTGCCAGCAGCGTAACTAGCGGGAGGAGCGATGAGACCCAGTACTTC. Its protein product is CASSVTSGRSDETQYF.

Comments on this clonotype: Its ends do not fully match the called genes, so a read error is possible. The rearrangement uses TRBV10-3 and TRBJ1-1; D unclear. Germline CDR1 is ENHRY and CDR2 is SYGVKD. The CDR3 spans 15 residues. The CDR3 protein is CASSSLTRTNTEAFF. The DNA for the CDR3 is TGTGCCAGCAGTTCCTTGACACGTACCAACACTGAAGCTTTCTTT.

This clonotype appeared once. V gene TRBV7-6 combines with J gene TRBJ2-3; TRBD1 matches at 9 bases. Germline CDR1 SGHVS, CDR2 FNYEAQ. The CDR3 consists of 15 residues. V lost 4 bases, J lost 2 bases, and 4 bases stayed unmatched. CDR3 sequence: CASSYGTGNTDTQYF. In nucleotides, the CDR3 is TGTGCCAGCAGCTACGGGACAGGGAACACAGATACGCAGTATTTT.

As to this clonotype: Just one base apart from a much larger clone, this may be a read error. The chain combines TRBV6-1 with TRBJ1-2; unclear D gene. V gave up 5 bases and J gave up 12 bases, with 16 bases separating them. The CDR3 extends over 12 amino acids. CDR1 is MNHNS, CDR2 SASEGT, per germline. The CDR3 DNA reads TGTGCCAGCAGTCACGGCCTGGGCGGTAACACCTTC. Translating it yields CASSHGLGGNTF.

This sequence joins TRBV15 and TRBJ2-7, with TRBD1 matching over 11 bases. Trimming took 5 bases from V and 5 from J; bases not matched to a gene: 11. This CDR3 is built from 16 residues. CDR1 is LNHNV, CDR2 YYDKDF, per germline (reference sequence). The CDR3 nucleotides are TGTGCCACCAGCGGTACCGGGACAGGGGGTCTCCACGAGCAGTACTTC. Translating it yields CATSGTGTGGLHEQYF.

Details on this clonotype: A read error may produce the germline difference seen at one junction end. The chain joins TRBV7-2 to TRBJ2-2, with TRBD1 matching over 8 bases. This CDR3 comprises 15 residues. The germline V gene has CDR1 SGHTA and CDR2 FQGNSA. The CDR3 sequence: CASSLRQGSTGELSF. The CDR3 bases are TGTGCCAGCTCACTTCGACAGGGGAGCACCGGGGAGCTGTCTTTT.

Only a few counts were recorded for this clonotype. V gene TRBV10-3 combines with J gene TRBJ2-7; 8 bases are a match to TRBD1. Germline assignment: CDR1 ENHRY and CDR2 SYGVKD. CDR3 length: 15 residues. V was pared by 5 bases and J by 0 bases, with 6 bases of the junction left unmatched. CDR3 in DNA: TGTGCCATCAGTTCTTGGACAGGGAGCTCCTACGAGCAGTACTTC. Its translation is CAISSWTGSSYEQYF.

This clonotype came up many times. The V gene is TRBV6-5, the J gene TRBJ1-6, with D hard to call. This CDR3 is built from 14 residues. Germline CDR1 and CDR2: MNHEY and SVGAGI. Trimming removed 5 bases from V and 7 bases from J, with 12 bases in between. CDR3 loop: CASSEGRGNSPLHF. CDR3 in DNA: TGTGCCAGCAGTGAGGGTCGGGGAAATTCACCCCTCCACTTT.

This clonotype was seen at least ten times. The chain links TRBV12-3 or TRBV12-4 to TRBJ1-3, with TRBD1 identical over 7 bases. J was trimmed by 4 bases and V by 5 bases; bases with no gene match: 14. CDR3 length: 17 amino acids. Here the CDR3 reads CASSRRQGQGDGNTIYF. The CDR3 DNA sequence: TGTGCCAGCAGTCGAAGACAGGGACAAGGGGACGGAAACACCATATATTTT.